The sequence of this T cell receptor beta chain was determined in a study of T cell clonality in common variable immunodeficiency. Study results and caveats: CVID subjects showed higher TCRbeta clonality than healthy controls. In common variable immunodeficiency, TCR beta chains reportedly carried fewer deletions and N-nucleotide insertions.

The CDR3 covers 14 residues. Trimming took off 0 bases at V and 7 bases at J, with 10 bases between the two ends. Germline assignment: CDR1 ENHRY and CDR2 SYGVKD. Blood samples were heparinized, about 4.5 to 8.5 ml per donor. This clone was counted at least ten times. Its specificity is not known. The CDR3 goes on 3 residues after the read ends, and that part is filled in from the germline J gene. Sequencing input was equivalent genomic DNA from CVID and controls. TCRdb's table, derived via immunoSEQ multiplex PCR, lists solely in-frame clones and lacks some. Sampling found about 81,000 clones, none seen once.

The chain carries TRBV10-3 and TRBJ2-1; D possibly corresponds to TRBD2 (6 bases). This TCR came from a person aged 18-69 years in good health. The sequencing sample was made of peripheral blood mononuclear cells. CDR3 bases read: TGTGCCATCAGTGAGTCCCCGGCGGGGAATGAG. Translated: CAISESPAGNE. The complete CDR3 reads CAISESPAGNEQFF.